This is a list of T cell receptor beta chains from one sample in a study of T cell repertoires in aging, cancer and after chemotherapy. MiXCR, run by TCRdb on the multiplex PCR reads, gives a single entry per CDR3 protein. The sample contains under 1,500 distinct CDR3 sequences, 25% to 30% of which appear only once. The sample consisted of blood. These receptors came from a human donor with a blood cancer. Both conserved end residues are part of each CDR3. The order of the fields is J gene, D gene, V gene, clone size, CDR3 DNA, CDR3 protein. D genes are given only for firm matches. The size of a clone is reported for some rows only, either as once, few or many, or as a class for expanded clones.

J gene: TRBJ2-3; D gene: .; V gene: TRBV7-3; clone size: few; CDR3 DNA: TGTGCCAGCAGCTTAAAACCCCTGGGGGATACGCAGTATTTT; CDR3 protein: CASSLKPLGDTQYF
J gene: TRBJ1-2; D gene: .; V gene: TRBV5-5; clone size: medium-sized; CDR3 DNA: TGTGCCAGCAGCTCTCCGCGGACAGTTGGCTACACCTTC; CDR3 protein: CASSSPRTVGYTF
J gene: TRBJ2-5; D gene: TRBD2; V gene: TRBV7-2; clone size: large; CDR3 DNA: TGTGCCAGCAGCCCGGGGACTAGCGGGACCCAAGAGACCCAGTACTTC; CDR3 protein: CASSPGTSGTQETQYF
J gene: TRBJ2-1; D gene: TRBD2; V gene: TRBV15; clone size: .; CDR3 DNA: TGTGCCACCAGCAGACTAGCGGGGGGGGACAATGAGCAGTTCTTC; CDR3 protein: CATSRLAGGDNEQFF
J gene: TRBJ2-7; D gene: TRBD1; V gene: TRBV28; clone size: .; CDR3 DNA: TGTGCCAGCAGACGACAGGGGACGGACGAGCAGTACTTC; CDR3 protein: CASRRQGTDEQYF
J gene: TRBJ2-2; D gene: TRBD1; V gene: TRBV29-1; clone size: hyperexpanded; CDR3 DNA: TGCAGCGTTGAAGACCCTGACAGGGGGCCCACCGGGGAGCTGTTTTTT; CDR3 protein: CSVEDPDRGPTGELFF
J gene: TRBJ2-5; D gene: .; V gene: TRBV24-1; clone size: large; CDR3 DNA: TGTGCCACCAGTCCCAGCCCCCAAGAGACCCAGTACTTC; CDR3 protein: CATSPSPQETQYF
J gene: TRBJ1-6; D gene: .; V gene: TRBV6-6; clone size: large; CDR3 DNA: TGTGCCAGCAGTTACTCCCCACGGAATGGTAATTCACCCCTCCACTTT; CDR3 protein: CASSYSPRNGNSPLHF
J gene: TRBJ2-1; D gene: .; V gene: TRBV27; clone size: .; CDR3 DNA: TGTGCCAGCAGTTTATCTCAAGGGACGCTATACAATGAGCAGTTCTTC; CDR3 protein: CASSLSQGTLYNEQFF
J gene: TRBJ2-2; D gene: TRBD2; V gene: TRBV20-1; clone size: medium-sized; CDR3 DNA: TGCAGTGCTAGGGGAGGGAGACGGGGCGGCACCGGGGAGCTGTTTTTT; CDR3 protein: CSARGGRRGGTGELFF
J gene: TRBJ2-5; D gene: .; V gene: TRBV5-1; clone size: medium-sized; CDR3 DNA: TGCGCCAGCAGCTTGGCCGCCGGCACACCCTCATGGGAGACCCAGTACTTC; CDR3 protein: CASSLAAGTPSWETQYF
J gene: TRBJ1-5; D gene: .; V gene: TRBV18; clone size: medium-sized; CDR3 DNA: TGTGCCAGCTCATTCGGGCCCGATCAGCCCCAGCATTTT; CDR3 protein: CASSFGPDQPQHF
J gene: TRBJ2-1; D gene: .; V gene: TRBV6-5; clone size: large; CDR3 DNA: TGTGCCAGCAGCCGGACTACGGTCGATGAGCAGTTCTTC; CDR3 protein: CASSRTTVDEQFF
J gene: TRBJ1-1; D gene: .; V gene: TRBV21-1; clone size: few; CDR3 DNA: TGTGCCAGCAGCAGACGCACAGGGGGGAACACTGAAGCTTTCTTT; CDR3 protein: CASSRRTGGNTEAFF
J gene: TRBJ1-5; D gene: TRBD1; V gene: TRBV10-2; clone size: few; CDR3 DNA: TGCGCCAGCAGTGAAGGCGGGACAGCTAATCAGCCCCAGCATTTT; CDR3 protein: CASSEGGTANQPQHF
J gene: TRBJ2-3; D gene: TRBD1; V gene: TRBV6-4; clone size: .; CDR3 DNA: TGTGCCAGCAGGAAGGACAGGGAGGTCTTCACAGATACGCAGTATTTT; CDR3 protein: CASRKDREVFTDTQYF
J gene: TRBJ1-4; D gene: TRBD1; V gene: TRBV6-2/TRBV6-3; clone size: medium-sized; CDR3 DNA: TGTGCCAGCAGACCTCCGACAGGGGGTGCAACTAATGAAAAACTGTTTTTT; CDR3 protein: CASRPPTGGATNEKLFF
J gene: TRBJ2-2; D gene: .; V gene: TRBV6-5; clone size: once; CDR3 DNA: TGTGCCAGCAGTTACGAGGGGGGAAACACCGGGGAGCTGTTTTTT; CDR3 protein: CASSYEGGNTGELFF
J gene: TRBJ2-1; D gene: TRBD2; V gene: TRBV30; clone size: .; CDR3 DNA: TGTGCCTGGAGTGTACCAGCGGGGGGGGATGAGCAGTTCTTC; CDR3 protein: CAWSVPAGGDEQFF
J gene: TRBJ1-1; D gene: .; V gene: TRBV19; clone size: medium-sized; CDR3 DNA: TGTGCCAGTAGTATTTGGGGGGGCCAGAGGGGAACTGAAGCTTTCTTT; CDR3 protein: CASSIWGGQRGTEAFF
J gene: TRBJ1-2; D gene: TRBD1; V gene: TRBV30; clone size: medium-sized; CDR3 DNA: TGTGCCTGGAGCCCGGACAGGGGGCTCTATGGCTACACCTTC; CDR3 protein: CAWSPDRGLYGYTF
J gene: TRBJ1-1; D gene: .; V gene: TRBV5-4; clone size: .; CDR3 DNA: TGTGCCAGCAGCCCTGTAGGAGTTCGCACTGAAGCTTTCTTT; CDR3 protein: CASSPVGVRTEAFF
J gene: TRBJ2-5; D gene: .; V gene: TRBV11-2; clone size: large; CDR3 DNA: TGTGCCAGCAGCTCACAAGGGGCGGCGGGCCGCCAAGAGACCCAGTACTTC; CDR3 protein: CASSSQGAAGRQETQYF
J gene: TRBJ2-5; D gene: .; V gene: TRBV21-1; clone size: medium-sized; CDR3 DNA: TGTGCCAGCAGCAAAGTCGGGACTTCGCGGGGGGAGACCCAGTACTTC; CDR3 protein: CASSKVGTSRGETQYF
J gene: TRBJ2-1; D gene: TRBD2; V gene: TRBV11-2; clone size: medium-sized; CDR3 DNA: TGTGCCAGCAGCTTAGTCTCGACTAGCGGGATCGAGCAGTTCTTC; CDR3 protein: CASSLVSTSGIEQFF
J gene: TRBJ2-7; D gene: TRBD2; V gene: TRBV6-5; clone size: once; CDR3 DNA: TGTGCCAGCAGTTACTATCTAGCGGGGACCTACGAGCAGTACTTC; CDR3 protein: CASSYYLAGTYEQYF
J gene: TRBJ1-5; D gene: .; V gene: TRBV20-1; clone size: few; CDR3 DNA: TGCAGTGCTAGAGATCGAAAAGATTCTCAGCCCCAGCATTTT; CDR3 protein: CSARDRKDSQPQHF
J gene: TRBJ1-5; D gene: .; V gene: TRBV7-2; clone size: medium-sized; CDR3 DNA: TGTGCCAGCAGCCCCTCGTCGGGGTACAATCAGCCCCAGCATTTT; CDR3 protein: CASSPSSGYNQPQHF
J gene: TRBJ2-5; D gene: TRBD2; V gene: TRBV6-6; clone size: .; CDR3 DNA: TGTGCCAGCAGTCCTACTAGCGGGGGTAAAGAGACCCAGTACTTC; CDR3 protein: CASSPTSGGKETQYF
J gene: TRBJ2-1; D gene: TRBD1; V gene: TRBV19; clone size: once; CDR3 DNA: TGTGCCAGTAGTCTCGGGACAGGGGGCATGAATGAGCAGTTCTTC; CDR3 protein: CASSLGTGGMNEQFF
J gene: TRBJ1-3; D gene: .; V gene: TRBV6-6; clone size: .; CDR3 DNA: TGTGCCAGCAGTTACGAGGGCAGGGGAAACACCATATATTTT; CDR3 protein: CASSYEGRGNTIYF
J gene: TRBJ1-2; D gene: .; V gene: TRBV30; clone size: few; CDR3 DNA: TGTGCCTGGACCCGCTCGGGGGGGGGGGGATTC; CDR3 protein: CAWTRSGGGGF
J gene: TRBJ1-6; D gene: .; V gene: TRBV6-6; clone size: large; CDR3 DNA: TGTGCCAGCAGTACCACTCACCTGACGTTGGGGAATTCACCCCTCCACTTT; CDR3 protein: CASSTTHLTLGNSPLHF
J gene: TRBJ1-1; D gene: TRBD1; V gene: TRBV28; clone size: .; CDR3 DNA: TGTGCCAGCAGTTTAATCAGGGGGGGCACTGAAGCTTTCTTT; CDR3 protein: CASSLIRGGTEAFF
J gene: TRBJ1-1; D gene: .; V gene: TRBV6-5; clone size: medium-sized; CDR3 DNA: TGTGCCAGCAGTTACGGACAAAGTACTGAAGCTTTCTTT; CDR3 protein: CASSYGQSTEAFF
J gene: TRBJ1-5; D gene: TRBD1; V gene: TRBV19; clone size: .; CDR3 DNA: TGTGCCAGTAGTAAGGGACAGGCGAGCAATCAGCCCCAGCATTTT; CDR3 protein: CASSKGQASNQPQHF
J gene: TRBJ2-1; D gene: TRBD2; V gene: TRBV11-1; clone size: large; CDR3 DNA: TGTGCCAGCAGCTTGGGACTAGCGGTTGGGAATGAGCAGTTCTTC; CDR3 protein: CASSLGLAVGNEQFF
J gene: TRBJ1-1; D gene: .; V gene: TRBV20-1; clone size: medium-sized; CDR3 DNA: TGCAGTGCTAAGATTAACACTGAAGCTTTCTTT; CDR3 protein: CSAKINTEAFF
J gene: TRBJ2-3; D gene: .; V gene: TRBV6-6; clone size: .; CDR3 DNA: TGTGCCAGCAGTTCGGCCAATACGCAGTATTTT; CDR3 protein: CASSSANTQYF
J gene: TRBJ1-6; D gene: .; V gene: TRBV28; clone size: few; CDR3 DNA: TGTGCCAGCAGTTTACCCCCAAATTCACCCCTCCACTTT; CDR3 protein: CASSLPPNSPLHF
J gene: TRBJ2-1; D gene: .; V gene: TRBV5-6; clone size: .; CDR3 DNA: TGTGCCAGCTCCCCGGGGTACAATGAGCAGTTCTTC; CDR3 protein: CASSPGYNEQFF
J gene: TRBJ2-7; D gene: .; V gene: TRBV7-2; clone size: .; CDR3 DNA: TGTGCCAGCAGCTTACTTGCCGGGATCTCCTACGAGAAGTACTTC; CDR3 protein: CASSLLAGISYEKYF
J gene: TRBJ2-5; D gene: .; V gene: TRBV7-9; clone size: medium-sized; CDR3 DNA: TGTGCCAGCAGCTTCGGAGGTGGCGGAGAGACCCAGTACTTC; CDR3 protein: CASSFGGGGETQYF